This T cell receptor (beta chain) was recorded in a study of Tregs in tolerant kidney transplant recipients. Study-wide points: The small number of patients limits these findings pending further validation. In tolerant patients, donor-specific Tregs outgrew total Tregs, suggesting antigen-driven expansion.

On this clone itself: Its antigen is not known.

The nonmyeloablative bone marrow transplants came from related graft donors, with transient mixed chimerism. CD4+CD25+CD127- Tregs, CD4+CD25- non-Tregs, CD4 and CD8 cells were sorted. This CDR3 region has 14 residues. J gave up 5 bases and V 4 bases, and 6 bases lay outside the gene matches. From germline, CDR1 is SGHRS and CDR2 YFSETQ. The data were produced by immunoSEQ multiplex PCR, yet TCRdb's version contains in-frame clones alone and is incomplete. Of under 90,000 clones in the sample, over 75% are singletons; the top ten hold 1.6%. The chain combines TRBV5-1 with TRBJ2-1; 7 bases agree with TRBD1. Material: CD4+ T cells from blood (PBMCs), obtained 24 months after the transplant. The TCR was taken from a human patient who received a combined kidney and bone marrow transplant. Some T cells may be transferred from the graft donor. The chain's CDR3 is CASSLPGQHNEQFF. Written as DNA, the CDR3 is TGCGCCAGCAGCCTGCCGGGACAGCACAATGAGCAGTTCTTC.